This TCR beta chain originates from a study of blood T cell repertoires in COVID-19. Authors' data handling: Nucleated cell number was recorded as an estimate derived from reference gene primer amplification. The assay was immunoSEQ multiplex PCR, and TCRdb's table has in-frame clones only and misses some. V and J calls and clone size are given by that table; D and trimming were obtained from the DNA. Of some 99,000 clones detected, around 90% appear once; the ten largest clones hold around 1.1%. The CDR3 loop spans 14 amino acids. The V and J ends lost 1 base and 4 bases respectively, with 8 bases between them. Germline V CDR1 and CDR2: LGHDT, YNNKEL (reference sequence).

The chain is built from TRBV3-1 (or the pseudogene TRBV3-2) and TRBJ1-3; no reliable D call. The receptor's source is a human donor in a cohort sampled during active COVID-19. The specimen sequenced was peripheral blood. This CDR3 is CASSQGGRGNTIYF. In DNA, the CDR3 is TGTGCCAGCAGCCAAGGAGGTCGAGGAAACACCATATATTTT.